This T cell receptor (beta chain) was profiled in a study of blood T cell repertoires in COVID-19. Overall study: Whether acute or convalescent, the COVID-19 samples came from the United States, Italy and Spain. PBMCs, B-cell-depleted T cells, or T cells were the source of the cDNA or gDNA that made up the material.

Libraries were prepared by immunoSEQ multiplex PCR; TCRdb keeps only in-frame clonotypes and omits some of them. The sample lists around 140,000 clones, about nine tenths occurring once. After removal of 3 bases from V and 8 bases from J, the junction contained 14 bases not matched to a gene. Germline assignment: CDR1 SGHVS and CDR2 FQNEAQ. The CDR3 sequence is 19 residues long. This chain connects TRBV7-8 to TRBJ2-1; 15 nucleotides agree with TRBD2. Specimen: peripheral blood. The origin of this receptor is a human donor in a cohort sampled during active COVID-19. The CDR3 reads CASSFGLAGGSVRWDEQFF. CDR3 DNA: TGTGCCAGCAGCTTTGGACTAGCGGGGGGGAGCGTACGATGGGATGAGCAGTTCTTC.